Listed below are T cell receptor beta chains from one sample, sequenced in a study of blood T cell repertoires in COVID-19. The assay was immunoSEQ multiplex PCR, and TCRdb's table has in-frame clones only and misses some. The profile shows 370,000 or so clones, 87% of them singletons. The sample consisted of PBMCs or T cells enriched from blood (not recorded which). The receptors were gathered from a man younger than 40 who had recovered from COVID-19. The CDR3 runs from the conserved cysteine through the conserved F or W. The order of the fields is D gene, J gene, clone size, V gene, CDR3 DNA, CDR3 protein. A D gene is named only where the DNA matches it firmly. A clone size is listed for some rows: how often the clone was seen (once, few, many), or a class if it is expanded.

d_gene: .; j_gene: TRBJ1-3; abundance: .; v_gene: TRBV14; CDR3nt: TGTGCCAGCAGCCTCGACCGGGTCACTGGAAACACCATATATTTT; CDR3aa: CASSLDRVTGNTIYF
d_gene: .; j_gene: TRBJ1-1; abundance: few; v_gene: TRBV7-9; CDR3nt: TGTGCCAGCAGCGAACAGGGCGGCACTGAAGCTTTCTTT; CDR3aa: CASSEQGGTEAFF
d_gene: TRBD1; j_gene: TRBJ1-1; abundance: .; v_gene: TRBV3-1/TRBV3-2; CDR3nt: TGTGCCAGCAGTACAGGGGGCCCCAACACTGAAGCTTTCTTT; CDR3aa: CASSTGGPNTEAFF
d_gene: TRBD2; j_gene: TRBJ2-3; abundance: .; v_gene: TRBV5-1; CDR3nt: TGCGCCAGCAGCTTAGGACCAGCGGGGGGCACAGATACGCAGTATTTT; CDR3aa: CASSLGPAGGTDTQYF
d_gene: .; j_gene: TRBJ1-1; abundance: .; v_gene: TRBV10-3; CDR3nt: TGTGCCATCAGTGAGGGACAGCAAACGGCTGAAGCTTTCTTT; CDR3aa: CAISEGQQTAEAFF
d_gene: .; j_gene: TRBJ2-5; abundance: .; v_gene: TRBV5-1; CDR3nt: TGCGCCAGCAGCTTGTTTAGTATGGGCCAACGGTTACAGTACTTC; CDR3aa: CASSLFSMGQRLQYF
d_gene: .; j_gene: TRBJ1-1; abundance: .; v_gene: TRBV6-5; CDR3nt: TGTGCCAGCAGGGTCACACTGAACACTGAAGCTTTCTTT; CDR3aa: CASRVTLNTEAFF
d_gene: TRBD1; j_gene: TRBJ2-3; abundance: .; v_gene: TRBV9; CDR3nt: TGTGCCAGCACCGGGGACAGAGTATCTAGCACAGATACGCAGTATTTT; CDR3aa: CASTGDRVSSTDTQYF
d_gene: .; j_gene: TRBJ1-2; abundance: .; v_gene: TRBV29-1; CDR3nt: TGCAGCGTTGAATGGGGGCAGGGCTACACCTTC; CDR3aa: CSVEWGQGYTF
d_gene: TRBD1; j_gene: TRBJ1-1; abundance: .; v_gene: TRBV18; CDR3nt: TGTGCCAGCTCACTAGACAGGGCCCAACTGAACACTGAAGCTTTCTTT; CDR3aa: CASSLDRAQLNTEAFF
d_gene: .; j_gene: TRBJ1-1; abundance: .; v_gene: TRBV2; CDR3nt: TGTGCCAGCATTGGGGGACTCTCTGAAGCTTTCTTT; CDR3aa: CASIGGLSEAFF
d_gene: TRBD2; j_gene: TRBJ2-2; abundance: .; v_gene: TRBV7-9; CDR3nt: TGTGCCAGCAGCCCATTAGCGGGGGTGAACACCGGGGAGCTGTTTTTT; CDR3aa: CASSPLAGVNTGELFF
d_gene: .; j_gene: TRBJ1-2; abundance: .; v_gene: TRBV7-2; CDR3nt: TGTGCCAGCAGCCCGAGTGGCCCCGCAGGGAAGGACGGTGGCTACACCTTC; CDR3aa: CASSPSGPAGKDGGYTF
d_gene: .; j_gene: TRBJ2-7; abundance: .; v_gene: TRBV28; CDR3nt: TGTGCCAGCAGGGACTCGGTGTCCTACGAGCAGTACTTC; CDR3aa: CASRDSVSYEQYF
d_gene: .; j_gene: TRBJ1-1; abundance: .; v_gene: TRBV11-2; CDR3nt: TGTGCCAGCAGCTCCCATTACGGGACACTGAACACTGAAGCTTTCTTT; CDR3aa: CASSSHYGTLNTEAFF
d_gene: .; j_gene: TRBJ2-7; abundance: .; v_gene: TRBV20-1; CDR3nt: TGCAGTGCCCGCCGGGGGATTGAGCAGTACTTC; CDR3aa: CSARRGIEQYF
d_gene: .; j_gene: TRBJ1-3; abundance: .; v_gene: TRBV21-1; CDR3nt: TGTGCCAGCAGATGGGGGCTCAACTATACCTCTGGAAACACCATATATTTT; CDR3aa: CASRWGLNYTSGNTIYF
d_gene: TRBD2; j_gene: TRBJ2-5; abundance: .; v_gene: TRBV7-8; CDR3nt: TGTGCCAGCAGCCCAAGACTAGCGGGCCTCAGGGTTGGAGAGACCCAGTACTTC; CDR3aa: CASSPRLAGLRVGETQYF
d_gene: .; j_gene: TRBJ2-1; abundance: .; v_gene: TRBV27; CDR3nt: TGTGCCAGCAGTGCTCCCGGAGTGGGCAATGAGCAGTTCTTC; CDR3aa: CASSAPGVGNEQFF
d_gene: TRBD1; j_gene: TRBJ1-3; abundance: .; v_gene: TRBV11-2; CDR3nt: TGTGCCAGCAGATCACCCGGACAGGGACGCTCTGGAAACACCATATATTTT; CDR3aa: CASRSPGQGRSGNTIYF
d_gene: .; j_gene: TRBJ1-1; abundance: .; v_gene: TRBV6-6; CDR3nt: TGTGCCAGCACCCCCACATACACTGAAGCTTTCTTT; CDR3aa: CASTPTYTEAFF
d_gene: .; j_gene: TRBJ2-7; abundance: .; v_gene: TRBV19; CDR3nt: TGTGCCAGTAGTTCTCAAAACCAGGGGTGGGAGCAGTACTTC; CDR3aa: CASSSQNQGWEQYF
d_gene: .; j_gene: TRBJ1-2; abundance: .; v_gene: TRBV6-5; CDR3nt: TGTGCCAGCAGTTACGGACAGCTCTATGGCTACACCTTC; CDR3aa: CASSYGQLYGYTF
d_gene: TRBD1; j_gene: TRBJ1-5; abundance: few; v_gene: TRBV15; CDR3nt: TGTGCCACCAGCGGACTCGGACAGGGAACACAGCCCCAGCATTTT; CDR3aa: CATSGLGQGTQPQHF
d_gene: .; j_gene: TRBJ2-3; abundance: .; v_gene: TRBV7-2; CDR3nt: TGTGCCAGCCGTGGCACAGATACGCAGTATTTT; CDR3aa: CASRGTDTQYF
d_gene: TRBD1; j_gene: TRBJ2-7; abundance: .; v_gene: TRBV14; CDR3nt: TGTGCCAGCAGCCCCCACAGGGGCGCTGGGAGCTCCTACGAGCAGTACTTC; CDR3aa: CASSPHRGAGSSYEQYF
d_gene: .; j_gene: TRBJ2-5; abundance: .; v_gene: TRBV27; CDR3nt: TGTGCCAGCAGTTCCCCCGCGAGAGAGACCCAGTACTTC; CDR3aa: CASSSPARETQYF
d_gene: .; j_gene: TRBJ1-2; abundance: .; v_gene: TRBV9; CDR3nt: TGTGCCAGCAGCCTCAGTCTGGACAGCAACTATGGCTACACCTTC; CDR3aa: CASSLSLDSNYGYTF
d_gene: TRBD1; j_gene: TRBJ1-1; abundance: .; v_gene: TRBV7-2; CDR3nt: TGTGCCAGCAGCTTAGAACCAGGGGGCACTGAAGCTTTCTTT; CDR3aa: CASSLEPGGTEAFF
d_gene: .; j_gene: TRBJ1-2; abundance: .; v_gene: TRBV12-3/TRBV12-4; CDR3nt: TGTGCCAGCACTAGGGAGGGCTATGGCTACACCTTC; CDR3aa: CASTREGYGYTF
d_gene: TRBD2; j_gene: TRBJ2-1; abundance: .; v_gene: TRBV4-3; CDR3nt: TGCGCCAGCAGCCAAGATACTAGCGGGGGGGCCTATGAGCAGTTCTTC; CDR3aa: CASSQDTSGGAYEQFF
d_gene: TRBD2; j_gene: TRBJ2-5; abundance: .; v_gene: TRBV4-2; CDR3nt: TGTGCCAGCAGCCCTTCACTAGCGGGGCGGGAGACCCAGTACTTC; CDR3aa: CASSPSLAGRETQYF
d_gene: TRBD2; j_gene: TRBJ2-3; abundance: few; v_gene: TRBV7-2; CDR3nt: TGTGCCAGCAGTTCGACTAGCGGGGGCCGGAATACGCAGTATTTT; CDR3aa: CASSSTSGGRNTQYF